The clone carrying this T cell receptor (beta chain) was detected ten times or more. Its antigen is still unknown. After removal of 7 bases from V and 5 bases from J, the junction contained 5 bases not matched to a gene. Germline values: CDR1 MNHEY, CDR2 SMNVEV (reference sequence). The CDR3 has 14 residues. The sample is drawn from a study of beta chain features in type 1 diabetes. Study-wide results and caveats: TCRB CDR3 length was moderately but significantly reduced in all four CD4+ subsets of Type 1 diabetes patients. cDNA-based reads could over-represent cells with high TCR expression. At VDJ recombination sites, type 1 diabetes patients had fewer insertions and more deleted nucleotides.

Expressed TCRB transcripts were sequenced after all isolated RNA was converted to cDNA. The repertoire was sequenced with immunoSEQ multiplex PCR; TCRdb's copy has only in-frame clones and lacks some. Altogether around 340,000 clones are present, 9.3% being singletons, with the ten largest covering 0.95% to 1.1%. The specimen was central memory CD4+ T cells from blood. The sequence was collected from a man aged 25-40 years with type 1 diabetes. V usage is TRBV27 and J usage is TRBJ2-3; TRBD2 matches 11 bases. DNA for the CDR3: TGTGCCAGCACGGGACTAGCGGTGCAAGATACGCAGTATTTT. Amino acids: CASTGLAVQDTQYF.